These 23 T cell receptor beta chains came from one sample sequenced in a study of blood T cell repertoires in COVID-19. The protocol was immunoSEQ multiplex PCR, while the TCRdb copy is restricted to in-frame clones and leaves out a portion. The sample holds tens of thousands of clones, about 82% seen once. Material: peripheral blood. The source is a human donor in a cohort sampled during active COVID-19.

This chain connects TRBV6-6 to TRBJ2-7, with TRBD2 identical over 7 bases. The CDR3 has 14 amino acids. Germline-derived CDR1 and CDR2 are MNHNY and SVGAGI (reference sequence). With 6 bases clipped from V and 0 bases from J, the junction kept 5 bases outside the gene matches. The DNA of the CDR3 is TGTGCCAGCAGCCCCCCGGGGGGCTCCTACGAGCAGTACTTC. This sequence encodes CASSPPGGSYEQYF.

This clone has just one count. The CDR3 nucleotides are TGTGCCATCAGTGAGGTGGGCCTAGCGGGGCAGTACTTC. This sequence encodes CAISEVGLAGQYF. The chain couples TRBV10-3 to TRBJ2-7, with TRBD2 matching over 8 bases. CDR3 length: 13 residues. CDR1 and CDR2 (germline): ENHRY, SYGVKD. V shed 2 bases, J shed 9 bases, and the junction held 6 bases outside the gene matches.

The gene calls are TRBV15 and TRBJ2-1, with D perhaps TRBD2 (5 bases). Per germline, CDR1 LNHNV and CDR2 YYDKDF (reference sequence). Trimming pared 5 bases from V and 2 bases from J, leaving 19 bases between. CDR3 length: 17 amino acids. The CDR3 loop reads CATSWDWRNNPYNEQFF. The DNA of the CDR3 is TGTGCCACCAGCTGGGATTGGAGGAACAACCCCTACAATGAGCAGTTCTTC.

The chain employs TRBV7-2 and TRBJ1-2; D is undetermined. The CDR3 contains 13 residues. Germline-derived CDR1 and CDR2 are SGHTA and FQGNSA. V gave up 3 bases and J gave up 2 bases, with 7 bases separating them. The CDR3 nucleotides read TGTGCCAGCAGCTTTGACAAGAACTATGGCTACACCTTC. Translating gives CASSFDKNYGYTF.

The V call is TRBV7-8, the J call TRBJ2-5; D may be TRBD2 (6 bases). V was clipped by 2 bases and J by 5 bases, with 15 bases between them. This CDR3 is built from 15 residues. Per the germline V gene, CDR1 is SGHVS and CDR2 is FQNEAQ. In DNA, the CDR3 is TGTGCCAGCAGCTTACGACGGGAGACGTGGGAGACCCAGTACTTC. It codes for CASSLRRETWETQYF.

The chain combines TRBV7-2 with TRBJ2-2, with 11 nucleotides matching TRBD1. V lost 0 bases to trimming and J lost 3 bases; unmatched junction nucleotides: 9. This CDR3 spans 19 amino acids. The germline CDR1 and CDR2 sequences are SGHTA and FQGNSA. CDR3 nucleotide sequence: TGTGCCAGCAGCTTAGCGGAGTTTTTGGGACAGGGGGACACCGGGGAGCTGTTTTTT. Its translation: CASSLAEFLGQGDTGELFF.

The count of this clone is one. The rearrangement uses TRBV5-1 and TRBJ1-6; 7 nucleotides match TRBD1. Germline V gene sequence: CDR1 SGHRS, CDR2 YFSETQ. Unmatched junction bases numbered 4, after V lost 0 bases and J lost 7 bases. The CDR3 is made up of 15 amino acids. For the CDR3, the DNA is TGCGCCAGCAGCTTGGTCACGGACAGGAATTCACCCCTCCACTTT. Protein sequence: CASSLVTDRNSPLHF.

V is TRBV7-3 and J is TRBJ2-5, with D unclear. V was pared by 4 bases and J by 6 bases, with 12 bases between. CDR3 length equals 13 residues. Germline V gives CDR1 SGHTA, CDR2 FQGTGA. The CDR3 region is CASSSEARKTQYF. The DNA of the CDR3 is TGTGCCAGCAGCTCCGAGGCCCGAAAGACCCAGTACTTC.

J is TRBJ1-5 and V is TRBV28, with 7 positions matching TRBD1. The junction had 13 bases not matched to a gene; V was cut back by 2 bases and J by 6 bases. This CDR3 has 17 residues. Germline lookup yields CDR1 MDHEN and CDR2 SYDVKM. CDR3 sequence: CASSLPPLQGSAQPQHF. DNA for the CDR3: TGTGCCAGCAGTTTACCCCCCTTACAGGGGTCGGCTCAGCCCCAGCATTTT.

This sequence joins TRBV27 and TRBJ2-7; maybe TRBD2 (5 bases). The CDR3 sequence is 16 residues long. From germline, CDR1 is MNHEY and CDR2 SMNVEV (reference sequence). V lost 0 bases, J lost 6 bases, and 18 bases lay in between. The CDR3 DNA reads as TGTGCCAGCAGTTTATCGAAAAACCCCACTAGGCTCGAGCAGTACTTC. Its protein is CASSLSKNPTRLEQYF.

This sequence joins TRBV5-1 and TRBJ2-7, with D perhaps matching TRBD1 (6 bases). CDR3 length: 12 residues. Germline lookup yields CDR1 SGHRS and CDR2 YFSETQ. Trimming took 4 bases from V and 3 from J, leaving 8 bases between them. CDR3 DNA sequence: TGCGCCAGCAGCCCGGACAGCTACGAGCAGTACTTC. Its protein product is CASSPDSYEQYF.

The V gene is TRBV7-9, the J gene TRBJ1-1, with 9 bases lining up with TRBD1. The CDR3 covers 14 residues. Losses at the gene ends were 7 bases for V and 5 bases for J; bases not matched to a gene: 8. The germline V gene encodes CDR1 SEHNR and CDR2 FQNEAQ (reference sequence). CDR3 loop: CASNYRGQGTEAFF. DNA for the CDR3: TGTGCCAGCAACTACAGGGGGCAAGGTACTGAAGCTTTCTTT.

The rearrangement joins TRBV4-1 to TRBJ2-1; 7 bases fit TRBD2. Germline CDR1 and CDR2: MGHRA and YSYEKL. V trimming: 1 base; J trimming: 8 bases; junction bases outside the gene matches: 14. The length of the CDR3 is 17 residues. The CDR3 nucleotides read TGCGCCAGCAGCCAAGCGGGCTGGCGGGGGAGTGGTGATGAGCAGTTCTTC. Amino acids: CASSQAGWRGSGDEQFF.

This chain connects TRBV19 to TRBJ1-5, with a tentative D call TRBD1 (5 bases). V was trimmed by 3 bases and J by 2 bases, leaving 11 bases between them. This CDR3 spans 15 amino acids. Germline loops: CDR1 LNHDA, CDR2 SQIVND (reference sequence). The CDR3 sequence: CASSILQEGNQPQHF. The CDR3 nucleotides read TGTGCCAGTAGTATCCTACAGGAAGGCAATCAGCCCCAGCATTTT.

This sequence joins TRBV28 and TRBJ2-3; TRBD2 matches at 10 bases. With V trimmed by 6 bases and J by 0 bases, 6 bases remained unmatched. The CDR3 has 16 amino acids. In germline, CDR1 is MDHEN, CDR2 SYDVKM. The CDR3 nucleotides read TGTGCCAGCAGCACCGCGACTAGCGGGAGCACAGATACGCAGTATTTT. Its translation: CASSTATSGSTDTQYF. The full variable domain, its missing parts supplied by reference TRBV28 and TRBJ2-3, is DVKVTQSSRYLVKRTGEKVFLECVQDMDHENMFWYRQDPGLGLRLIYFSYDVKMKEKGDIPEGYSVSREKKERFSLILESASTNQTSMYLCASSTATSGSTDTQYFGPGTRLTVL.

This rearrangement joins TRBV28 to TRBJ2-1; TRBD2 matches 8 bases. This CDR3 region has 13 residues. Germline V gives CDR1 MDHEN, CDR2 SYDVKM. V was pared by 4 bases and J by 10 bases, with 6 bases of the junction left unmatched. CDR3 residues: CASSSYSGIEQFF. CDR3 DNA: TGTGCCAGCAGTTCTTATAGCGGGATAGAGCAGTTCTTC.

CDR3 amino acids: CASRGGENTEAFF. The CDR3 DNA is TGCGCCAGCAGAGGGGGGGAGAACACTGAAGCTTTCTTT. This chain connects TRBV5-1 to TRBJ1-1, with D perhaps TRBD1 (6 bases). This CDR3 is 13 amino acids long. The V and J ends lost 5 bases and 1 base respectively, with 9 bases between them. Germline assignment: CDR1 SGHRS and CDR2 YFSETQ.

Written as DNA, the CDR3 is TGTGCCAGCAGCCAAGATCTTGCGGGCCTGTTAGATACGCAGTATTTT. Protein product: CASSQDLAGLLDTQYF. The chain links TRBV4-2 to TRBJ2-3; a possible D gene is TRBD2 (5 bases). The CDR3 runs 16 residues. The germline gives CDR1 LGHNA, CDR2 YNFKEQ. Trimming took 0 bases from V and 5 from J, leaving 15 bases between them.

The chain recombines TRBV4-1 with TRBJ2-1; 8 bases line up with TRBD1. The V and J ends lost 3 bases and 16 bases, in that order; junction bases with no gene match: 14. The CDR3 is 14 residues long. Germline CDR1 and CDR2: MGHRA and YSYEKL. The CDR3 loop reads CASSQILKDRVEFF. CDR3 nucleotide sequence: TGCGCCAGCAGCCAGATTCTGAAGGACAGGGTCGAATTCTTC.

The chain employs TRBV9 and TRBJ1-4, with D perhaps TRBD1 (5 bases). In germline, CDR1 is SGDLS, CDR2 YYNGEE. The CDR3 loop spans 16 amino acids. Trimming took 3 bases from V and 0 from J, leaving 12 bases between them. The CDR3 protein is CASSASGPATNEKLFF. DNA of the CDR3: TGTGCCAGCAGCGCATCAGGGCCCGCAACTAATGAAAAACTGTTTTTT. The full variable domain, rest sourced from reference TRBV9 and TRBJ1-4, is DSGVTQTPKHLITATGQRVTLRCSPRSGDLSVYWYQQSLDQGLQFLIQYYNGEERAKGNILERFSAQQFPDLHSELNLSSLELGDSALYFCASSASGPATNEKLFFGSGTQLSVL.

This chain links TRBV7-3 with TRBJ1-2, with D maybe TRBD1 (5 bases). The V end was cut by 4 bases, the J end by 4 bases, with 13 bases between. This CDR3 comprises 14 residues. Germline V gene sequence: CDR1 SGHTA, CDR2 FQGTGA. The CDR3 DNA follows: TGTGCCAGCAGCTCACAGGACGGTGCCTATGGCTACACCTTC. Its translation: CASSSQDGAYGYTF. The full variable domain, rest sourced from reference TRBV7-3 and TRBJ1-2, is GAGVSQTPSNKVTEKGKYVELRCDPISGHTALYWYRQSLGQGPEFLIYFQGTGAADDSGLPNDRFFAVRPEGSVSTLKIQRTERGDSAVYLCASSSQDGAYGYTFGSGTRLTVV.

The chain uses TRBV18 and TRBJ2-7, with TRBD1 identical over 11 bases. This CDR3 is 15 amino acids long. Unmatched junction bases numbered 10, after V lost 6 bases and J lost 6 bases. Germline-derived CDR1 and CDR2 are KGHSH and LQKENI. The CDR3 bases are TGTGCCAGCTCCCGGACAGGGGGCGAATTTTCCGAGCAGTACTTC. This codes for CASSRTGGEFSEQYF. Full variable domain (rest looked up from reference TRBV18 and TRBJ2-7): NAGVMQNPRHLVRRRGQEARLRCSPMKGHSHVYWYRQLPEEGLKFMVYLQKENIIDESGMPKERFSAEFPKEGPSILRIQQVVRGDSAAYFCASSRTGGEFSEQYFGPGTRLTVT.

The gene calls are TRBV9 and TRBJ2-2; D is unresolved. The CDR3 runs to 14 residues. Trimming took 2 bases from V and 6 from J, leaving 11 bases between them. Germline V gene data show CDR1 as SGDLS and CDR2 as YYNGEE. In DNA, the CDR3 is TGTGCCAGCAGCGTTTACTCCCCTCCCGGGGAGCTGTTTTTT. It codes for CASSVYSPPGELFF.